The 10 T cell receptor beta chains below were found in one sample sequenced in a study of T cells in Graves' hyperthyroidism and ophthalmopathy. TCR beta CDR3 regions were amplified from RNA transcripts. The TCR CDR3 first-round RT-PCR relied on the HTBI primer set. TCRdb independently ran MiXCR on the multiplex PCR reads; one entry per CDR3 protein. The table shows roughly 500,000 distinct CDR3 sequences, with over 35% occurring only once. The sample taken for sequencing was peripheral blood or thyroid tissue (not recorded which). The receptors were gathered from an adult woman with Graves' disease, either hyperthyroidism or ophthalmopathy (not recorded which).

This sequence joins TRBV29-1 and TRBJ1-1; D not certain. Germline CDR1 SQVTM, CDR2 ANQGSEA. Trimming removed 6 bases from V and 0 bases from J, with 8 bases in between. CDR3 length equals 12 residues. The CDR3: CSVGGLNTEAFF. CDR3 DNA: TGCAGCGTGGGAGGGCTGAACACTGAAGCTTTCTTT.

The chain uses TRBV20-1 and TRBJ1-5; D call uncertain. The CDR3 has 12 amino acids. CDR1 DFQATT and CDR2 SNEGSKA come from the germline V gene (reference sequence). V lost 3 bases and J 9 bases, leaving 12 bases between the germline ends. Here the CDR3 DNA reads TGCAGTGCTAGGGAAAGGGCTCGGCCCCAGCATTTT. Translating it yields CSARERARPQHF.

This rearrangement joins TRBV14 to TRBJ2-5, with 9 bases that match TRBD2. Germline-derived CDR1 and CDR2 are SGHDN and FVKESK. The CDR3 runs to 17 residues. With V trimmed by 3 bases and J by 2 bases, 10 bases remained unmatched. CDR3 nucleotide sequence: TGTGCCAGCAGCCAGCCGGCGACTAGCGGCATACAAGAGACCCAGTACTTC. Amino acids: CASSQPATSGIQETQYF. The variable domain in full, with the rest retrieved from reference TRBV14 and TRBJ2-5, is EAGVTQFPSHSVIEKGQTVTLRCDPISGHDNLYWYRRVMGKEIKFLLHFVKESKQDESGMPNNRFLAERTGGTYSTLKVQPAELEDSGVYFCASSQPATSGIQETQYFGPGTRLLVL.

V gene TRBV9 combines with J gene TRBJ2-5; a possible D gene is TRBD2 (6 bases). Looked up from germline, CDR1 is SGDLS and CDR2 is YYNGEE. The CDR3 is made up of 12 amino acids. Trimming took off 6 bases at V and 4 bases at J, with 10 bases between the two ends. The CDR3 DNA reads TGTGCCAGCAATAGCGGAATAGAGACCCAGTACTTC. Translating gives CASNSGIETQYF.

This chain connects TRBV29-1 to TRBJ2-7, with no clear D. The CDR3 covers 12 residues. The V gene's germline CDR1 is SQVTM and CDR2 ANQGSEA. V was pared by 1 base and J by 3 bases, with 7 bases between. Written as DNA, the CDR3 is TGCAGCGTTGAAGGACTTCACTACGAGCAGTACTTC. It yields the protein CSVEGLHYEQYF.

This clonotype was observed many times. The CDR3 loop is CASSLARETQYF. The DNA of the CDR3 is TGTGCCAGCAGCTTAGCGCGTGAGACCCAGTACTTC. This chain uses TRBV7-2 with TRBJ2-5; no reliable D call. Trimming shortened V by 0 bases and J by 5 bases, and 4 bases separated the two germline ends. The CDR3 length is 12 residues. Germline CDR1 and CDR2: SGHTA and FQGNSA.

J is TRBJ1-4 and V is TRBV20-1, with D tentatively TRBD1 (5 bases). This CDR3 is 14 amino acids long. Germline V gene sequence: CDR1 DFQATT, CDR2 SNEGSKA (reference sequence). V gave up 5 bases and J gave up 8 bases, with 18 bases separating them. CDR3 DNA sequence: TGCAGTGCTTCGCCCCACGGGGCAGGAGAAAAACTGTTTTTT. It yields the protein CSASPHGAGEKLFF.

This clonotype was counted ten times or more. V usage is TRBV20-1 and J usage is TRBJ2-2; no clear D. CDR1 DFQATT and CDR2 SNEGSKA come from the germline V gene (reference sequence). The CDR3 runs 15 residues. Trimming removed 4 bases at V and 6 bases at J, with 18 bases between. The CDR3 coding sequence is TGCAGTGCTAAACCGGGCCCCCGACTGTCCGGGGAGCTGTTTTTT. It is translated as CSAKPGPRLSGELFF.

This clonotype was seen repeatedly, ten times or more. This chain uses TRBV2 with TRBJ2-3; no definite D call. Trimming shortened V by 8 bases and J by 2 bases, and 11 bases separated the two germline ends. The CDR3 runs 13 residues. Germline loops: CDR1 SNHLY, CDR2 FYNNEI. CDR3 in amino acids: CASLAAPTDTQYF. The DNA for the CDR3 is TGTGCCAGCTTGGCAGCACCCACAGATACGCAGTATTTT. Complete variable domain (other parts from reference TRBV2 and TRBJ2-3): EPEVTQTPSHQVTQMGQEVILRCVPISNHLYFYWYRQILGQKVEFLVSFYNNEISEKSEIFDDQFSVERPDGSNFTLKIRSTKLEDSAMYFCASLAAPTDTQYFGPGTRLTVL.

This clonotype was counted many times. This chain joins TRBV20-1 and TRBJ2-3; the match to TRBD2 covers 10 bases. The germline V gene has CDR1 DFQATT and CDR2 SNEGSKA (reference sequence). J gave up 0 bases and V 7 bases, and 7 bases lay outside the gene matches. The CDR3 contains 15 residues. The CDR3 bases are TGCAGTGTTCTACTAGCGGGGCTTAGCACAGATACGCAGTATTTT. Amino acids: CSVLLAGLSTDTQYF.